This entry features one T cell receptor beta chain sequence. Described treatment: randomized to nivolumab then ipilimumab (arm A) or the reverse (arm B). No patient had prior DNA-damaging chemotherapy. The sample belongs to a study of sequential checkpoint blockade in melanoma. The V and J ends lost 0 bases and 1 base respectively, with 6 bases between them. This CDR3 spans 14 amino acids. From germline, CDR1 is LGHNA and CDR2 YSLEER. Measured with immunoSEQ multiplex PCR; TCRdb has only the in-frame clones, and not every one. The table shows fewer than 40,000 clones, with about 88% occurring only once.

The receptor was isolated from a human donor with melanoma. Specimen: CD8+ T cells sorted from blood (inferred from file names), collected from a patient given nivolumab and ipilimumab in sequence. The chain combines TRBV4-3 with TRBJ1-1; no clear D. The CDR3 protein is CASSQDPRNTEAFF. In DNA form, the CDR3 reads TGCGCCAGCAGCCAAGACCCCAGGAACACTGAAGCTTTCTTT.